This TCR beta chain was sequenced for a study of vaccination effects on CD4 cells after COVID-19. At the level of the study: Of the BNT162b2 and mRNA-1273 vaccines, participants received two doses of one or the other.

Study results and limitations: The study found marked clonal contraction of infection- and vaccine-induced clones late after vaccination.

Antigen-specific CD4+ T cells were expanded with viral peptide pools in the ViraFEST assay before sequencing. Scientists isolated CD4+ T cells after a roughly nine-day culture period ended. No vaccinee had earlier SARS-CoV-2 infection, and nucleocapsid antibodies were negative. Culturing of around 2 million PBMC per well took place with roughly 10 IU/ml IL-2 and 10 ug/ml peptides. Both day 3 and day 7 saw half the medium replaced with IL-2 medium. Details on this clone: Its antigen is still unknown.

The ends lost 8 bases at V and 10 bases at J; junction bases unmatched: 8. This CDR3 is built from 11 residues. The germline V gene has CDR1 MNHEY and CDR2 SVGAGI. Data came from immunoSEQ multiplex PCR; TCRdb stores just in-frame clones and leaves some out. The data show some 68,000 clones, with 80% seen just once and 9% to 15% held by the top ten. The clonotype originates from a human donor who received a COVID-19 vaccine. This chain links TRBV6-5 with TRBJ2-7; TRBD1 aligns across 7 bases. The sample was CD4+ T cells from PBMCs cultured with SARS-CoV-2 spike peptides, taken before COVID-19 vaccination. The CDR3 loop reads CASGWGTAQYV. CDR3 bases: TGTGCCAGCGGGTGGGGGACAGCTCAGTACGTC.